This entry is about one T cell receptor beta chain. Antigen unknown. This record comes from a study of T cell responses to AZD1222 COVID-19 vaccine. Trimming took 1 base from V and 6 from J, leaving 8 bases between them. This CDR3 spans 13 amino acids. Germline loops: CDR1 SEHNR, CDR2 FQNEAQ (reference sequence). General study points: The breadth and depth of Spike-specific TCRs increased once two AZD1222 doses had been given. Researchers took repertoire samples only after the peak T cell response had come. Spike regions recognized by vaccine-associated CD4 TCRs spanned the protein, led by 160-218 and 743-854.

The repertoire was sequenced with immunoSEQ multiplex PCR; TCRdb's copy has only in-frame clones and lacks some. Among more than 95,000 clones listed, 70% to 90% were seen once. The sample was peripheral blood, taken on day 0 of AZD1222 vaccination. The chain joins TRBV7-9 to TRBJ2-3; no clear D. The clonotype was recovered from an adult in good health. The CDR3 reads CASSLEGWDTQYF. DNA of the CDR3: TGTGCCAGCAGCTTAGAAGGGTGGGATACGCAGTATTTT.